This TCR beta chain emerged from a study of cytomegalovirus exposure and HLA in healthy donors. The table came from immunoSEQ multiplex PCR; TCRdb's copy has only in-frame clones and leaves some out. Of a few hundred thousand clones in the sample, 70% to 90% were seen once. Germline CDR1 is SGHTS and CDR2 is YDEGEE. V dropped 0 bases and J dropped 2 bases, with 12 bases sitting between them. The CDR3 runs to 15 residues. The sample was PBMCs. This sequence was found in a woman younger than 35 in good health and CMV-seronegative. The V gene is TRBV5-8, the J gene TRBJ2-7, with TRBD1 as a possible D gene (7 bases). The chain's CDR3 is CASSLEGAGPYEQYF. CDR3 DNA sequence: TGTGCCAGCAGCTTGGAGGGGGCGGGGCCCTACGAGCAGTACTTC. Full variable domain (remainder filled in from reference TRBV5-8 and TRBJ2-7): EAGVTQSPTHLIKTRGQQATLRCSPISGHTSVYWYQQALGLGLQFLLWYDEGEERNRGNFPPRFSGRQFPNYSSELNVNALELEDSALYLCASSLEGAGPYEQYFGPGTRLTVT.